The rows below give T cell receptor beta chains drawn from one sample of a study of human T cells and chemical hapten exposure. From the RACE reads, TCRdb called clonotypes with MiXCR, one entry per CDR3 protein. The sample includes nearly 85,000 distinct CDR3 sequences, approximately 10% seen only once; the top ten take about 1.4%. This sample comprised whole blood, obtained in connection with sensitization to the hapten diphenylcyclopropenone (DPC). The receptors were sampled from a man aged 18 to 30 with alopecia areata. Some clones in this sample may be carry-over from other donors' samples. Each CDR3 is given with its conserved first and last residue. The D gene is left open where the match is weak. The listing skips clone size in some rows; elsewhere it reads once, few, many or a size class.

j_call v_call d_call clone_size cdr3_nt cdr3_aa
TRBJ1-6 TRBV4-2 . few TGTGCCAGCAGCCAAGTAGAGGGTGCGAATTCACCCCTCCACTTT CASSQVEGANSPLHF
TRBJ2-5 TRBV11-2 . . TGTGCCAGCAGCTTAGGGGACAAAGAGACCCAGTACTTC CASSLGDKETQYF
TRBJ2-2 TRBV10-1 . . TGCGCCAGCAGTGGGGTTGACACCGGGGAGCTGTTTTTT CASSGVDTGELFF
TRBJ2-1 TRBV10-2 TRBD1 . TGCGCCAGCAGTGCCGGGACAGCCTACAATGAGCAGTTCTTC CASSAGTAYNEQFF
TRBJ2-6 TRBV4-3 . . TGCGCCAGCAGCCAAGATGAGACGCCTGGGGCCAACGTCCTGACTTTC CASSQDETPGANVLTF
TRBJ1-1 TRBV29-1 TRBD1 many TGCAGCGTTGACCGACAGGGATTTAACACTGAAGCTTTCTTT CSVDRQGFNTEAFF
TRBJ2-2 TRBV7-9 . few TGTGCCAGCAGCTTAGCGCTTGGGTCCGGGGAGCTGTTTTTT CASSLALGSGELFF
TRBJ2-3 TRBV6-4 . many TGTGCCAGCAGCAAGGACAGCCCTAGCACAGATACGCAGTATTTT CASSKDSPSTDTQYF
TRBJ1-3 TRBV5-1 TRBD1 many TGCGCCAGCAGCCCCGGACAGGGGAGGAACACCATATATTTT CASSPGQGRNTIYF
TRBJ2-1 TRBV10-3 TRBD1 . TGTGCCACCGGGACAGGAGCCTACAATGAGCAGTTCTTC CATGTGAYNEQFF
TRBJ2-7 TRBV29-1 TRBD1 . TGCAGCGTTGAAGATGATAACAGGGGATACGAGCAGTACTTC CSVEDDNRGYEQYF
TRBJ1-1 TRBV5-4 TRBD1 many TGTGCCAGCAGCTTGGACTCTCGGGGACAGGAAGCTTTCTTT CASSLDSRGQEAFF
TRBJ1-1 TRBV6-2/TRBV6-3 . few TGTGCCAGCAGTTACGTTGCGGTGAACACTGAAGCTTTCTTT CASSYVAVNTEAFF
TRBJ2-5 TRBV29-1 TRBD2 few TGCAGCGTTGGATGGACTAGCGGTCCCCAAGAGACCCAGTACTTC CSVGWTSGPQETQYF
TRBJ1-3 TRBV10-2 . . TGCGCCAGCACCACAGGGATTTCTGGAAACACCATATATTTT CASTTGISGNTIYF